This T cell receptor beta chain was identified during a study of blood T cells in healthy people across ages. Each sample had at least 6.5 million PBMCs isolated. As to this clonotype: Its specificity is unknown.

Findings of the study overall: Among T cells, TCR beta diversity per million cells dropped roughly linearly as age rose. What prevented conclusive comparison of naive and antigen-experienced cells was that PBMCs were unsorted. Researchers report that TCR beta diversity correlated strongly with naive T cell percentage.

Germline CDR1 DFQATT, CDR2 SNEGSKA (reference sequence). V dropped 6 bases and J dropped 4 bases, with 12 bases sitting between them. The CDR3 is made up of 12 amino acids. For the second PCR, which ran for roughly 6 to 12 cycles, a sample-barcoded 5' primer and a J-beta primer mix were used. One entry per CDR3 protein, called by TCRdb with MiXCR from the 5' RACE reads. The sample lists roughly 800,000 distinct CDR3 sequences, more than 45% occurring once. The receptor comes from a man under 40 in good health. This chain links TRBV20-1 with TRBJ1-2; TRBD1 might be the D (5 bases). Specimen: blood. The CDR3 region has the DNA TGCAGTGCATTAGACAGACTCTATGGCTACACCTTC. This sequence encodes CSALDRLYGYTF.